This TCR beta chain was identified during a study of OX40 agonist ivuxolimab in advanced cancers. This CDR3 region has 16 residues. The germline V gene has CDR1 SGDLS and CDR2 YYNGEE. Trimming left V 4 bases short and J 2 bases short, with 18 bases between. This clone was seen only once. Clones were read by immunoSEQ multiplex PCR, and TCRdb kept only the in-frame ones, dropping some. The sample yields about 50,000 clones, about nine tenths seen once. V and J are TRBV9 and TRBJ1-2; D ambiguous. This TCR was sampled from an adult with an advanced solid tumor such as melanoma, head and neck, liver or kidney cancer. The sample was CD4+ or CD8+ T cells sorted from blood, taken in a trial of the OX40 agonist ivuxolimab. The CDR3 DNA sequence: TGTGCCAGCAGCTCTATCCCTCCGAACGTCAACTATGGCTACACCTTC. As protein: CASSSIPPNVNYGYTF.